The 23 T cell receptor beta chains below all came from one sample that was sequenced in a study of blood T cell repertoires in COVID-19. The table came from immunoSEQ multiplex PCR; TCRdb's copy has only in-frame clones and leaves some out. The sample gives under 250,000 clones, 75% to 90% of which show up once; 4.5% to 5.5% is in the top ten. The sequenced sample consisted of peripheral blood. Receptor source: a woman between 35 and 50 years old with acute or convalescent COVID-19.

The rearrangement links TRBV6-5 to TRBJ1-1; maybe TRBD1 (5 bases). The CDR3 consists of 14 residues. V was clipped by 0 bases and J by 6 bases, with 11 bases between them. Germline V gives CDR1 MNHEY, CDR2 SVGAGI. Here the CDR3 DNA reads TGTGCCAGCAGTTACTCGGTGGGGCCGTCTGAAGCTTTCTTT. Its protein is CASSYSVGPSEAFF.

This rearrangement joins TRBV6-6 to TRBJ1-5; D may be TRBD1 (6 bases). CDR1 is MNHNY and CDR2 is SVGAGI in the germline V gene (reference sequence). Trimming removed 6 bases at V and 0 bases at J, with 12 bases between. The CDR3 spans 15 residues. CDR3 sequence (DNA): TGTGCCAGCAGGGAAGGACAGACTAGCAATCAGCCCCAGCATTTT. Translated, it gives CASREGQTSNQPQHF.

V and J are TRBV15 and TRBJ2-3; TRBD2 matches 8 bases. Per germline, CDR1 LNHNV and CDR2 YYDKDF (reference sequence). The trim removed 8 bases at V and 6 bases at J, leaving 16 bases unmatched. CDR3 length: 16 residues. CDR3 amino acids: CATWTTRGGRSDTQYF. CDR3 coding DNA: TGTGCCACCTGGACGACTCGGGGGGGAAGGTCCGATACGCAGTATTTT.

This sequence joins TRBV2 and TRBJ1-6, with a weak D call TRBD1 (5 bases). Germline loops: CDR1 SNHLY, CDR2 FYNNEI. The CDR3 totals 13 residues. Trimming took off 5 bases at V and 10 bases at J, with 12 bases between the two ends. The CDR3 nucleotides read TGTGCCAGCAGTTTCGGGGGAGTCTCACCCCTCCACTTT. It translates to CASSFGGVSPLHF.

This clone was detected only once. The J gene is TRBJ2-1, the V gene TRBV3-1 (or the pseudogene TRBV3-2), with TRBD1 identical over 8 bases. V was clipped by 0 bases and J by 4 bases; unmatched bases: 5. Germline loops: CDR1 LGHDT, CDR2 YNNKEL (reference sequence). The CDR3 contains 16 residues. The CDR3 bases are TGTGCCAGCAGCCAAGATGACAGGGGATTTTACAATGAGCAGTTCTTC. Translating gives CASSQDDRGFYNEQFF.

This chain connects TRBV7-9 to TRBJ2-1, with 10 bases matching TRBD1. CDR3 size: 15 residues. The V gene's germline CDR1 is SEHNR and CDR2 FQNEAQ (reference sequence). V shed 6 bases and J 4 bases; nucleotides not matched to a gene: 6. Here the CDR3 reads CASSGGTGVYNEQFF. CDR3 bases: TGTGCCAGCAGTGGGGGGACAGGGGTTTACAATGAGCAGTTCTTC. The full variable domain, rest sourced from reference TRBV7-9 and TRBJ2-1, is DTGVSQNPRHKITKRGQNVTFRCDPISEHNRLYWYRQTLGQGPEFLTYFQNEAQLEKSRLLSDRFSAERPKGSFSTLEIQRTEQGDSAMYLCASSGGTGVYNEQFFGPGTRLTVL.

The rearrangement joins TRBV18 to TRBJ2-3; tentatively, D is TRBD2 (6 bases). The CDR3 covers 15 residues. CDR1 is KGHSH and CDR2 is LQKENI in the germline V gene. Trimming removed 3 bases from V and 3 bases from J, with 13 bases in between. In DNA, the CDR3 is TGTGCCAGCTCACCTAGCGGAGGGCCAACAGATACGCAGTATTTT. Translated: CASSPSGGPTDTQYF.

The chain recombines TRBV18 with TRBJ1-1; D gene uncertain. CDR3 length: 14 residues. CDR1 KGHSH and CDR2 LQKENI come from the germline V gene. V lost 6 bases and J lost 4, with 15 bases in between. CDR3 loop: CASSFEGEGTEAFF. In DNA, the CDR3 is TGTGCCAGCTCCTTCGAGGGTGAGGGCACTGAAGCTTTCTTT.

This clone was recorded a few times. V and J are TRBV30 and TRBJ2-7, with TRBD1 identical over 7 bases. Trimming cost V 2 bases and J 2 bases; bases outside gene matches: 6. This CDR3 is built from 14 residues. Germline assignment: CDR1 GTSNPN and CDR2 SVGIG (reference sequence). CDR3 sequence (DNA): TGTGCCTGGAGTCCCGGGACAGACCCCTACGAGCAGTACGTC. Amino acids: CAWSPGTDPYEQYV.

V and J are TRBV29-1 and TRBJ1-2, with D unresolved. V lost 3 bases to trimming and J lost 8 bases, with 16 bases between them. Per the germline V gene, CDR1 is SQVTM and CDR2 is ANQGSEA. The CDR3 length is 13 residues. CDR3 protein: CSVEATLEKGYTF. The CDR3 bases are TGCAGCGTTGAGGCGACACTAGAAAAGGGCTACACCTTC.

The chain links TRBV5-4 to TRBJ2-2; 9 bases are a match to TRBD1. The V and J ends lost 2 bases and 6 bases, in that order; junction bases with no gene match: 5. Germline assignment: CDR1 SGHNT and CDR2 YYREEE (reference sequence). The CDR3 is 15 residues long. CDR3 bases: TGTGCCAGCAGCTTACGGGACAGGGAGGCCGGGGAGCTGTTTTTT. It is translated as CASSLRDREAGELFF.

This chain joins TRBV6-5 and TRBJ2-1, with 8 bases identical to TRBD2. Germline trimming cut 7 bases from V and 3 bases from J; bases unmatched to any gene: 5. Germline lookup yields CDR1 MNHEY and CDR2 SVGAGI. This CDR3 region has 14 residues. CDR3 bases: TGTGCCAGCACCCGTGGGACTAGCTACAATGAGCAGTTCTTC. This encodes CASTRGTSYNEQFF.

The count of this clone is one. The gene calls are TRBV7-8 and TRBJ1-5; D is unresolved. Germline CDR1 SGHVS, CDR2 FQNEAQ. The CDR3 sequence is 15 residues long. V was pared by 1 base and J by 7 bases, with 14 bases between. CDR3 amino acids: CASSLGSIMSQPQHF. Written as DNA, the CDR3 is TGTGCCAGCAGCTTAGGTTCCATTATGAGCCAGCCCCAGCATTTT.

This clone was observed a handful of times. CDR3 nucleotide sequence: TGTGCCAGCAGTTACGCGGTCAGGTCGGGGACTAGCGGGGGATACAATGAGCAGTTCTTC. Translated, it gives CASSYAVRSGTSGGYNEQFF. The chain carries TRBV6-2 or TRBV6-3 and TRBJ2-1; 14 nucleotides agree with TRBD2. Looked up from germline, CDR1 is MNHEY and CDR2 is SVGEGT. J gave up 4 bases and V 2 bases, and 13 bases lay outside the gene matches. The CDR3 consists of 20 residues.

The V gene is TRBV6-2 or TRBV6-3, the J gene TRBJ1-5; maybe TRBD1 (5 bases). This CDR3 comprises 15 residues. Germline V gives CDR1 MNHEY, CDR2 SVGEGT. V shed 4 bases and J shed 5 bases, with 15 bases lying between them. The CDR3 protein is CASSLGGRSYQPQHF. The CDR3 bases are TGTGCCAGCAGTTTGGGGGGTAGGTCTTATCAGCCCCAGCATTTT.

The CDR3 DNA reads TGTGCCAGCAGCTTAGGCCGGGGAGGGGACCGGAGCACTGAAGCTTTCTTT. Its translation is CASSLGRGGDRSTEAFF. The chain employs TRBV7-9 and TRBJ1-1; tentative D call: TRBD1 (5 bases). The germline V and J ends were trimmed by 1 base and 4 bases, with 19 bases remaining between them. The CDR3 has 17 residues. The germline CDR1 and CDR2 sequences are SEHNR and FQNEAQ (reference sequence).

This rearrangement joins TRBV20-1 to TRBJ2-3; D perhaps matches TRBD2 (7 bases). Germline V gene lookup returns CDR1 DFQATT and CDR2 SNEGSKA (reference sequence). The V and J ends lost 3 bases and 5 bases respectively, with 12 bases between them. The CDR3 has 13 residues. The CDR3 DNA reads as TGCAGTGCTAGTTGGGGGGGCCGAGATACGCAGTATTTT. Residues: CSASWGGRDTQYF.

V usage is TRBV6-6 and J usage is TRBJ2-6; 8 nucleotides agree with TRBD1. The CDR3 sequence is 17 residues long. V lost 5 bases, J lost 0 bases, and 6 bases stayed unmatched. Germline V lookup: CDR1 MNHNY, CDR2 SVGAGI (reference sequence). Here the CDR3 DNA reads TGTGCCAGCAGTCGTGGGACAGGCGTCTCTGGGGCCAACGTCCTGACTTTC. Protein: CASSRGTGVSGANVLTF.

The V and J genes are TRBV10-3 and TRBJ1-3; 8 positions agree with TRBD1. Germline CDR1 and CDR2: ENHRY and SYGVKD. The CDR3 covers 16 residues. Unmatched junction bases numbered 8, after V lost 5 bases and J lost 2 bases. In DNA, the CDR3 is TGTGCCATCAGTCCAGGACAGGGCCTTGCTGGAAACACCATATATTTT. Translating it yields CAISPGQGLAGNTIYF.

J is TRBJ2-1 and V is TRBV7-2; 7 nucleotides align to TRBD1. Germline trimming cut 4 bases from V and 0 bases from J; bases unmatched to any gene: 3. There are 15 residues in the CDR3. Germline V lookup: CDR1 SGHTA, CDR2 FQGNSA. Here the CDR3 DNA reads TGTGCCAGCAGCTCGGGACAGAGCTCCTACAATGAGCAGTTCTTC. Translated, it gives CASSSGQSSYNEQFF.

The chain carries TRBV5-6 and TRBJ1-4; 7 bases align to TRBD1. This CDR3 spans 15 amino acids. V lost 3 bases, J lost 7 bases, and 9 bases stayed unmatched. Germline CDR1 reads SGHDT; CDR2 reads YYEEEE. This CDR3 is CASSSTAAGGEKLFF. CDR3 DNA sequence: TGTGCCAGCAGCTCTACAGCCGCAGGGGGTGAAAAACTGTTTTTT.

Written as DNA, the CDR3 is TGCGCCAGCAGCCCAGGGATAAATCAGCCCCAGCATTTT. Translated, it gives CASSPGINQPQHF. J is TRBJ1-5 and V is TRBV4-1; the D gene is possibly TRBD1 (5 bases). The germline CDR1 and CDR2 sequences are MGHRA and YSYEKL. The CDR3 length is 13 residues. V gave up 4 bases and J gave up 4 bases, with 8 bases separating them.

The chain employs TRBV3-1 (or the pseudogene TRBV3-2) and TRBJ1-6; D possibly corresponds to TRBD1 (6 bases). Germline CDR1 is LGHDT and CDR2 is YNNKEL (reference sequence). CDR3 length: 15 amino acids. Trimming removed 1 base from V and 7 bases from J, with 11 bases in between. The CDR3 nucleotides are TGTGCCAGCAGCCAAGTGAATACAGGGAATTCACCCCTCCACTTT. Translating gives CASSQVNTGNSPLHF.